Listed below are T cell receptor beta chains from one sample, sequenced in a study of spatial heterogeneity in lung cancer. MiXCR was run by TCRdb on the 5' RACE reads, yielding one entry per CDR3 protein. The table includes 30,000 to 40,000 distinct CDR3 sequences, roughly 5.2% detected once. The material sequenced was PBMCs, taken at surgery. The receptors were sampled from a female donor with early-stage non-small cell lung cancer. Both conserved end residues are part of each CDR3. The D gene is left open where the match is weak. Only part of the rows carry a size: once, few, many, or a class if the clone is expanded.

d_call: -
v_call: TRBV5-4
j_call: TRBJ2-5
clone_size: many
cdr3_aa: CASSSAADRYQETQYF
cdr3_nt: TGTGCCAGCAGCTCAGCCGCCGACAGGTACCAAGAGACCCAGTACTTC

d_call: -
v_call: TRBV6-2/TRBV6-3
j_call: TRBJ2-7
clone_size: many
cdr3_aa: CASSFGQEYYEQYF
cdr3_nt: TGTGCCAGCAGTTTTGGGCAGGAGTACTACGAGCAGTACTTC

d_call: -
v_call: TRBV4-1
j_call: TRBJ1-3
clone_size: many
cdr3_aa: CASSQEPTAHSGNTIYF
cdr3_nt: TGCGCCAGCAGCCAAGAGCCGACAGCTCACTCTGGAAACACCATATATTTT

d_call: -
v_call: TRBV7-6
j_call: TRBJ2-2
clone_size: many
cdr3_aa: CASSLDLYGRTNTGELFF
cdr3_nt: TGTGCCAGCAGCTTAGATCTATACGGACGGACGAACACCGGGGAGCTGTTTTTT

d_call: -
v_call: TRBV12-3/TRBV12-4
j_call: TRBJ2-3
clone_size: many
cdr3_aa: CASSSGTGTAQYF
cdr3_nt: TGTGCCAGCAGTTCAGGGACCGGGACTGCACAGTATTTT

d_call: TRBD2
v_call: TRBV14
j_call: TRBJ2-3
clone_size: many
cdr3_aa: CASSQGRTSGGTDTQYF
cdr3_nt: TGTGCCAGCAGCCAAGGGCGGACTAGCGGGGGCACAGATACGCAGTATTTT

d_call: -
v_call: TRBV5-6
j_call: TRBJ2-4
clone_size: many
cdr3_aa: CASSLGKAKNIQYF
cdr3_nt: TGTGCCAGCAGCTTGGGCAAAGCCAAAAACATTCAGTACTTC

d_call: -
v_call: TRBV12-3/TRBV12-4
j_call: TRBJ1-6
clone_size: medium-sized
cdr3_aa: CASSFGREGSPLHF
cdr3_nt: TGTGCCAGCAGTTTCGGCAGGGAGGGTTCACCCCTCCACTTT

d_call: TRBD1
v_call: TRBV7-8
j_call: TRBJ2-7
clone_size: -
cdr3_aa: CASSRDRESGQYF
cdr3_nt: TGTGCCAGCAGCCGGGACAGGGAATCCGGGCAGTACTTC

d_call: -
v_call: TRBV28
j_call: TRBJ2-3
clone_size: many
cdr3_aa: CASSVPRGTDTQYF
cdr3_nt: TGTGCCAGCAGTGTTCCCAGGGGCACAGATACGCAGTATTTT

d_call: -
v_call: TRBV30
j_call: TRBJ1-5
clone_size: -
cdr3_aa: CAWSVAGEVPQHF
cdr3_nt: TGTGCCTGGAGTGTGGCAGGGGAAGTACCCCAGCATTTT

d_call: -
v_call: TRBV5-5
j_call: TRBJ1-2
clone_size: many
cdr3_aa: CASSLFRSDYGYTF
cdr3_nt: TGTGCCAGCAGCTTGTTCCGTTCCGACTATGGCTACACCTTC

d_call: -
v_call: TRBV27
j_call: TRBJ1-5
clone_size: many
cdr3_aa: CASSAHRDVGQPQHF
cdr3_nt: TGTGCCAGCAGTGCGCACCGGGACGTCGGTCAGCCCCAGCATTTT

d_call: -
v_call: TRBV28
j_call: TRBJ2-6
clone_size: many
cdr3_aa: CASSYTGSGANVLTF
cdr3_nt: TGTGCCAGCAGTTACACAGGCTCTGGGGCCAACGTCCTGACTTTC

d_call: TRBD1
v_call: TRBV4-2
j_call: TRBJ1-6
clone_size: many
cdr3_aa: CASSLKTGGGPPLHF
cdr3_nt: TGTGCCAGCAGCCTAAAGACAGGGGGAGGCCCACCCCTCCACTTT

d_call: TRBD2
v_call: TRBV19
j_call: TRBJ2-1
clone_size: few
cdr3_aa: CASRGLRSGETYNEQFF
cdr3_nt: TGTGCCAGTAGGGGCTTGCGTAGCGGGGAGACCTACAATGAGCAGTTCTTC

d_call: -
v_call: TRBV10-3
j_call: TRBJ2-2
clone_size: many
cdr3_aa: CATRGGTGELFF
cdr3_nt: TGTGCCACTAGGGGTGGCACCGGGGAGCTGTTTTTT

d_call: -
v_call: TRBV12-3/TRBV12-4
j_call: TRBJ2-5
clone_size: many
cdr3_aa: CASSLAGGPQETQYF
cdr3_nt: TGTGCCAGCAGTTTAGCGGGGGGCCCCCAGGAGACCCAGTACTTC

d_call: TRBD2
v_call: TRBV20-1
j_call: TRBJ2-7
clone_size: -
cdr3_aa: CSASRGAYEQYF
cdr3_nt: TGCAGTGCTAGCCGGGGGGCCTACGAGCAGTACTTC

d_call: TRBD1
v_call: TRBV7-2
j_call: TRBJ1-1
clone_size: many
cdr3_aa: CASSPQGAKDTEAFF
cdr3_nt: TGTGCCAGCAGCCCCCAGGGGGCGAAAGACACTGAAGCTTTCTTT

d_call: TRBD2
v_call: TRBV7-9
j_call: TRBJ2-1
clone_size: few
cdr3_aa: CASSRTGLAGGNSYNEQFF
cdr3_nt: TGTGCCAGCAGCCGTACGGGGCTAGCGGGGGGCAACTCCTACAATGAGCAGTTCTTC

d_call: TRBD1
v_call: TRBV7-2
j_call: TRBJ1-4
clone_size: few
cdr3_aa: CASSLARTGTNEKLFF
cdr3_nt: TGTGCCAGCAGCTTAGCTCGGACAGGGACTAATGAAAAACTGTTTTTT

d_call: -
v_call: TRBV11-2
j_call: TRBJ2-2
clone_size: many
cdr3_aa: CASSLDGLRGVAGELFF
cdr3_nt: TGTGCCAGCAGCTTAGACGGACTACGCGGTGTGGCCGGGGAGCTGTTTTTT

d_call: TRBD2
v_call: TRBV24-1
j_call: TRBJ2-2
clone_size: few
cdr3_aa: CATSVFSGGNTGELFF
cdr3_nt: TGTGCCACCAGTGTTTTTAGCGGGGGTAACACCGGGGAGCTGTTTTTT